The source of this T cell receptor (beta chain) is a study of low-dose radiotherapy and immunotherapy resistance in tumors. Study in general: While receiving nivolumab 240 mg every two weeks, patients also received ipilimumab 1 mg/kg every six weeks, both intravenously. The 200 mg/m2 dose of intravenous cyclophosphamide was given every two weeks, one day before radiation and immunotherapy.

This clonotype occurred many times. This CDR3 is built from 21 residues. Germline V gene data show CDR1 as SGHNT and CDR2 as YENEEA. V was shortened by 4 bases and J by 6 bases, with 33 bases between the two germline ends. Primers used for first-strand cDNA, a TRAV- and TRBV-specific set, covered both alpha and beta chains. An approximately 19-cycle PCR with a constant-region primer and V-primer adapter amplified TCRs. A single record per CDR3 protein comes from TCRdb applying MiXCR to the reads. The data show around 100,000 distinct CDR3 sequences, with more than 20% seen just once and more than 10% held by the top ten. Time point of the sample: after trial treatment. Noted treatment: LDRT plus nivolumab, ipilimumab, low-dose cyclophosphamide and aspirin (RACIN trial).

V gene TRBV11-3 combines with J gene TRBJ2-2, with a tentative D call TRBD2 (6 bases). This clonotype was sampled from a female donor with ovarian cancer. The sequenced sample was PBMCs, obtained after low-dose radiotherapy plus immunotherapy. CDR3 amino acids: CASSSATLRDWRIRSAGELFF. The CDR3 region has the DNA TGTGCCAGCAGCTCCGCCACATTACGGGACTGGCGAATTAGATCGGCCGGGGAGCTGTTTTTT.